This T cell receptor beta chain was profiled in a study of beta chain features in type 1 diabetes. Trimming shortened V by 1 base and J by 3 bases, and 7 bases separated the two germline ends. CDR1 SGHTA and CDR2 FQGNSA come from the germline V gene. This CDR3 has 14 residues. Blood was drawn once from each donor into heparinised tubes. The draws averaged about 120 mL. General study points: The study found moderately but significantly shorter TCRB CDR3s in all four CD4+ subsets of Type 1 diabetes patients.

Expressed TCRB transcripts were sequenced because the isolated RNA had all been reverse transcribed beforehand. An average of approximately 3.4 million reads was obtained for naive, central memory and regulatory T cell samples. This table comes from immunoSEQ multiplex PCR, and its TCRdb copy is limited to in-frame clones, with some not included. The table has around 260,000 clones, roughly 22% seen once; the top ten hold more than 0.025%. As regards this clone: The antigen remains unidentified.

The source of this sequence is a middle-aged woman with type 1 diabetes. The specimen was naive CD4+ T cells from blood. The rearrangement links TRBV7-2 to TRBJ2-1; D call uncertain. Here the CDR3 reads CASSLGGSYNEQFF. The DNA for the CDR3 is TGTGCCAGCAGCTTAGGCGGCAGCTACAATGAGCAGTTCTTC.